Listed here are 14 T cell receptor beta chains from one sample, sequenced in a study of sequential checkpoint blockade in melanoma. The treatment: randomized to nivolumab then ipilimumab (arm A) or the reverse (arm B). Measured with immunoSEQ multiplex PCR; TCRdb has only the in-frame clones, and not every one. The sample records over 20,000 clones, about two thirds being singletons. Specimen: CD8+ T cells sorted from blood (inferred from file names), collected from a patient given nivolumab and ipilimumab in sequence. The receptors stem from a human donor with melanoma.

This clone has only a few counts. The chain recombines TRBV10-1 with TRBJ1-3; tentative D call: TRBD1 (6 bases). Between the trimmed V and J ends, which lost 7 bases and 2 bases, there was a span of 9 bases. CDR3 size: 13 residues. CDR1 and CDR2 from the germline V gene are WNHNN and SYGVQD (reference sequence). As DNA, the CDR3 is TGCGCCAGCACCGAGGGGGCTGGAAACACCATATATTTT. Its protein product is CASTEGAGNTIYF.

This clone was observed once. V and J are TRBV11-1 and TRBJ2-1; unclear D gene. This CDR3 has 15 amino acids. V was trimmed by 8 bases and J by 0 bases, leaving 14 bases between them. From germline, CDR1 is SGHAT and CDR2 FQDESV (reference sequence). The CDR3 sequence is CASGETFSSYNEQFF. In DNA form, the CDR3 reads TGTGCCAGCGGTGAGACTTTTAGCTCCTACAATGAGCAGTTCTTC.

J is TRBJ2-2 and V is TRBV12-5; the match to TRBD1 covers 9 bases. Germline-derived CDR1 and CDR2 are LGHNT and FRNRAP. The CDR3 contains 16 residues. The ends lost 6 bases at V and 0 bases at J; junction bases unmatched: 5. The CDR3, as DNA: TGTGCTAGTGGGGACAGGGGCTGGGCGAACACCGGGGAGCTGTTTTTT. Translated: CASGDRGWANTGELFF.

The chain carries TRBV7-3 and TRBJ2-1; possible D gene TRBD2, 5 bases. This CDR3 has 13 amino acids. Trimming shortened V by 8 bases and J by 0 bases, and 8 bases separated the two germline ends. Per the germline V gene, CDR1 is SGHTA and CDR2 is FQGTGA. CDR3 amino acids: CASRAGSYNEQFF. As DNA, the CDR3 is TGTGCCAGCCGGGCGGGCTCCTACAATGAGCAGTTCTTC.

The chain links TRBV4-2 to TRBJ1-3, with D tentatively TRBD1 (5 bases). This CDR3 region has 18 residues. CDR1 LGHNA and CDR2 YNFKEQ come from the germline V gene. Trimming left V 0 bases short and J 0 bases short, with 15 bases between. The CDR3 DNA follows: TGTGCCAGCAGCCAAGATAGGTTGGACATACTCTCTGGAAACACCATATATTTT. It yields the protein CASSQDRLDILSGNTIYF.

The chain carries TRBV10-3 and TRBJ1-1; tentative D call: TRBD1 (5 bases). The CDR3 contains 16 residues. CDR1 is ENHRY, CDR2 SYGVKD, per germline. Trimming cost V 2 bases and J 0 bases, with 13 bases left between them. The CDR3 loop reads CAISEAVEDMNTEAFF. The CDR3 nucleotides read TGTGCCATCAGTGAGGCAGTCGAGGACATGAACACTGAAGCTTTCTTT.

The chain uses TRBV7-9 and TRBJ2-6, with 7 bases lining up with TRBD1. Germline CDR1 and CDR2: SEHNR and FQNEAQ (reference sequence). V was pared by 2 bases and J by 2 bases, with 6 bases of the junction left unmatched. This CDR3 has 17 residues. In DNA form, the CDR3 reads TGTGCCAGCAGCTTACTGACAGGGAGAACTGGGGCCAACGTCCTGACTTTC. It is translated as CASSLLTGRTGANVLTF.

V and J are TRBV7-2 and TRBJ2-7; 8 nucleotides align to TRBD1. The CDR3 sequence is 15 residues long. Germline V gene lookup returns CDR1 SGHTA and CDR2 FQGNSA. J lost 4 bases, V lost 1 base, and 6 bases had no gene match. The CDR3 coding sequence is TGTGCCAGCAGCTTAGTCGGGACAGGACTGTACGAGCAGTACTTC. Its translation: CASSLVGTGLYEQYF.

The J gene is TRBJ1-1, the V gene TRBV10-3; D is possibly TRBD1 (6 bases). V was pared by 5 bases and J by 1 base, with 8 bases between. The CDR3 length is 13 residues. Germline V gives CDR1 ENHRY, CDR2 SYGVKD. The CDR3 reads CAISPTGNTEAFF. The CDR3 DNA follows: TGTGCCATCAGTCCGACAGGGAACACTGAAGCTTTCTTT.

This chain uses TRBV7-9 with TRBJ2-1, with 11 bases fitting TRBD2. CDR1 is SEHNR, CDR2 FQNEAQ, per germline (reference sequence). The CDR3 runs 18 residues. V lost 7 bases and J lost 5; bases outside the gene matches: 16. CDR3 amino acids: CASMTTSGDLDQHNEQFF. CDR3 nucleotide sequence: TGTGCCAGCATGACGACTAGCGGGGATTTAGATCAACACAATGAGCAGTTCTTC.

The CDR3 DNA reads as TGTGCCAGCAGTTACGGACTGGGCCAAGATACGCAGTATTTT. It codes for CASSYGLGQDTQYF. The chain combines TRBV27 with TRBJ2-3, with D perhaps matching TRBD2 (5 bases). Germline CDR1 MNHEY, CDR2 SMNVEV (reference sequence). V was shortened by 4 bases and J by 5 bases, with 13 bases between the two germline ends. This CDR3 comprises 14 residues.

The rearrangement uses TRBV25-1 and TRBJ1-6; D is uncertain. The CDR3 is 13 residues long. The germline V gene encodes CDR1 MGHDK and CDR2 SYGVNS. V lost 4 bases, J lost 7 bases, and 8 bases lay in between. This CDR3 is CASSGSANSPLHF. The CDR3 coding sequence is TGTGCCAGCAGTGGTTCCGCGAATTCACCCCTCCACTTT.

This clone was detected only a few times. The chain uses TRBV5-5 and TRBJ2-3; 8 nucleotides agree with TRBD1. V trimming: 4 bases; J trimming: 2 bases; junction bases outside the gene matches: 6. The CDR3 has 15 amino acids. Germline assignment: CDR1 SGHKS and CDR2 YYEKEE (reference sequence). The CDR3 region is CASSPQGAFTDTQYF. CDR3 coding DNA: TGTGCCAGCAGCCCGCAGGGGGCTTTCACAGATACGCAGTATTTT. Looking up the rest from reference TRBV5-5 and TRBJ2-3 gives the full variable domain: DAGVTQSPTHLIKTRGQQVTLRCSPISGHKSVSWYQQVLGQGPQFIFQYYEKEERGRGNFPDRFSARQFPNYSSELNVNALLLGDSALYLCASSPQGAFTDTQYFGPGTRLTVL.

The gene calls are TRBV6-1 and TRBJ2-2; D gene ambiguous. Per germline, CDR1 MNHNS and CDR2 SASEGT. Trimming removed 8 bases from V and 8 bases from J, with 6 bases in between. The CDR3 sequence is 10 residues long. The chain's CDR3 is CASRWGELFF. As DNA, the CDR3 is TGTGCCAGCCGGTGGGGGGAGCTGTTTTTT.